This TCR beta chain originates from a study of cytomegalovirus exposure and HLA in healthy donors. Study-level results: From TCR beta sequences, most subjects' HLA-A and HLA-B alleles were reportedly predicted accurately.

Comment on this clone: Its matching antigen is unknown.

The PCR ran on 60 Vbeta and 13 Jbeta primers. Sequenced by immunoSEQ multiplex PCR; TCRdb stores in-frame clones only, minus some. The sample holds some 130,000 clones; less than 80% are singletons and the top ten take around 7%. Germline V gene data show CDR1 as LNHDA and CDR2 as SQIVND (reference sequence). This CDR3 has 14 residues. Losses at the gene ends were 4 bases for V and 4 bases for J; bases not matched to a gene: 6. The rearrangement links TRBV19 to TRBJ2-7; TRBD1 agrees at 8 bases. The TCR was taken from a man aged 40-49 years in good health and CMV-seropositive. The sequenced material came from PBMCs. The CDR3 spells CASSTPGQVYEQYF. CDR3 DNA sequence: TGTGCCAGTAGTACTCCGGGACAGGTTTACGAGCAGTACTTC.